This T cell receptor beta chain was identified in a study of CD8+ T cells in alopecia areata. The treatment was: oral pan-JAK inhibitor, 5-10 mg twice daily. Only a few counts were recorded for this clone. Investigators isolated RNA and reverse transcribed it into cDNA to act as the sequencing template. The method was immunoSEQ multiplex PCR; TCRdb's version includes in-frame clones alone and lacks a portion of them. Here the sample spans 95,000 to 100,000 clones, about 64% being singletons. The CDR3 has 13 residues. CDR1 and CDR2 (germline): SQVTM, ANQGSEA. Trimming pared 7 bases from V and 8 bases from J, leaving 17 bases between.

V is TRBV29-1 and J is TRBJ1-4; D is possibly TRBD1 (5 bases). Specimen: CD8+ T cells sorted from blood, collected at week 4, from a patient treated with tofacitinib. The clonotype originates from a human donor with alopecia areata. CDR3 sequence reads: CSARAGGGEKLFF. In DNA, the CDR3 is TGCAGCGCCAGGGCGGGGGGTGGCGAAAAACTGTTTTTT.